Here is one T cell receptor (beta chain) with its context. Antigen: not known. Germline V gene data show CDR1 as MNHNS and CDR2 as SASEGT. The CDR3 is 14 residues long. The V end lost 6 bases, the J end lost 0 bases, and 11 bases lay between the germline ends. Regions amplified from RNA transcripts were the TCR beta CDR3 regions. The TCR CDR3 was amplified in a first-round RT-PCR using the HTBI primer set. TCRdb re-analysed the multiplex PCR reads in MiXCR, keeping a single row per CDR3 protein. The table includes approximately 430,000 distinct CDR3 sequences, approximately 15% detected once. The data belong to a study of T cells in Graves' hyperthyroidism and ophthalmopathy. Study observations and caveats: Blood also contained most expanded thyroid clonotypes above 0.001.

Uncontrolled infection, other autoimmune disease, pregnancy or lactation led to exclusion. Fresh peripheral blood, 8 to 10 ml of it, supplied the PBMCs. This rearrangement joins TRBV6-1 to TRBJ1-2; TRBD1 might be the D (5 bases). Source material: blood. This TCR was recovered from a woman under 30 with Graves' hyperthyroidism. CDR3 amino acids: CASSPRGPNYGYTF. The CDR3 bases are TGTGCCAGCAGCCCCCGGGGACCTAACTATGGCTACACCTTC.